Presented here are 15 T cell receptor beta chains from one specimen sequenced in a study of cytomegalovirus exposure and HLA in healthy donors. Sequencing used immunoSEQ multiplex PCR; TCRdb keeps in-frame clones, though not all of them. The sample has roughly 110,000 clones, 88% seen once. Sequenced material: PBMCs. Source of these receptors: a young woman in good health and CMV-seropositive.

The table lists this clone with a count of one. The CDR3 reads CASSLEQRIGYTF. The CDR3 DNA sequence: TGTGCCAGCAGCTTGGAACAGCGGATAGGCTACACCTTC. The chain has TRBV5-6 and TRBJ1-2; D not certain. Trimming pared 0 bases from V and 8 bases from J, leaving 11 bases between. Germline CDR1 and CDR2: SGHDT and YYEEEE. This CDR3 spans 13 amino acids.

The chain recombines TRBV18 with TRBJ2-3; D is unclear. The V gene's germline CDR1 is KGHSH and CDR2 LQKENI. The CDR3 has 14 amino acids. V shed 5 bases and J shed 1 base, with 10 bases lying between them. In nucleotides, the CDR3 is TGTGCCAGCTCAAATGGCGGTGGCACAGATACGCAGTATTTT. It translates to CASSNGGGTDTQYF.

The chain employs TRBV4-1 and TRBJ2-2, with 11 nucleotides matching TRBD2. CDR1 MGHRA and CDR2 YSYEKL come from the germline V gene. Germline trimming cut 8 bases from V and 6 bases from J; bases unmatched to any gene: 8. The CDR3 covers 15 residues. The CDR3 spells CASRLAGNFPGELFF. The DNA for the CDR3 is TGCGCCAGCCGACTAGCGGGGAACTTTCCCGGGGAGCTGTTTTTT.

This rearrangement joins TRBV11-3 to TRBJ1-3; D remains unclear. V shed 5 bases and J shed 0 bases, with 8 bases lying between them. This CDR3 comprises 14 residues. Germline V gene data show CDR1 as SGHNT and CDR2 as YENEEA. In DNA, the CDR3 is TGTGCCAGCAGCGGCCCAGGCTCTGGAAACACCATATATTTT. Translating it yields CASSGPGSGNTIYF. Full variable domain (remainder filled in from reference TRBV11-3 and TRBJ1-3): EAGVVQSPRYKIIEKKQPVAFWCNPISGHNTLYWYLQNLGQGPELLIRYENEEAVDDSQLPKDRFSAERLKGVDSTLKIQPAELGDSAVYLCASSGPGSGNTIYFGEGSWLTVV.

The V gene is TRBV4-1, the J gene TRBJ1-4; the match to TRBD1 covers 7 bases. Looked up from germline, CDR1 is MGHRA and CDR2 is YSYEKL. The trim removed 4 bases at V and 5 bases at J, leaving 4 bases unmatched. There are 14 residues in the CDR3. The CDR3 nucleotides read TGCGCCAGCAGCCTGGGGACAGACAATGAAAAACTGTTTTTT. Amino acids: CASSLGTDNEKLFF.

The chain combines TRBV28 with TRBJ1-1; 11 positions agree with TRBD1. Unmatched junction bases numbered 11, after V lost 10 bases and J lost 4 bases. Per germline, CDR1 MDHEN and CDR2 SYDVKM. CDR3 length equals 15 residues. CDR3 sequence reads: CATRDRGKVGTEAFF. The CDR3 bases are TGTGCCACTAGGGACAGGGGGAAAGTTGGCACTGAAGCTTTCTTT.

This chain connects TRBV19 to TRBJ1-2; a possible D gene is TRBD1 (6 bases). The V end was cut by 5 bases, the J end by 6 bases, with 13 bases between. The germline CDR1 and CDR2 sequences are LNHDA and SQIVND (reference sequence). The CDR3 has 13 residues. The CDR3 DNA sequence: TGTGCCAGTAGTGAACAGGGCCAGGATGGCTACACCTTC. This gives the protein CASSEQGQDGYTF.

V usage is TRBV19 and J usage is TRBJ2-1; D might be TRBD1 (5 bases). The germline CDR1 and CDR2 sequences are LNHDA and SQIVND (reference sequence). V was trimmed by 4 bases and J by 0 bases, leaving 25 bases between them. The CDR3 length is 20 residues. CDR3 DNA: TGTGCCAGTAGTACCCCGTTCAGGGAACCTGGCGCGAGCTCCTACAATGAGCAGTTCTTC. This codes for CASSTPFREPGASSYNEQFF.

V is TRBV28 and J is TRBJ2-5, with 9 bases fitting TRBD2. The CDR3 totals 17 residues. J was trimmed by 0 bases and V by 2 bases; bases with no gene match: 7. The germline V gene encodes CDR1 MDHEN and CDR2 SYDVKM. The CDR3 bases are TGTGCCAGCAGTTTAGGATGGCTAGCGGGGCACCAAGAGACCCAGTACTTC. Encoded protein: CASSLGWLAGHQETQYF.

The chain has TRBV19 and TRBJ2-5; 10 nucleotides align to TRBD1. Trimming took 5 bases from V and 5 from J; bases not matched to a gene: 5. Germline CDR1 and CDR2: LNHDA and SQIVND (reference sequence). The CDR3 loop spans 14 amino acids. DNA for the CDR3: TGTGCCAGTAGTGAGACAGGGGGCTTGGAGACCCAGTACTTC. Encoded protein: CASSETGGLETQYF.

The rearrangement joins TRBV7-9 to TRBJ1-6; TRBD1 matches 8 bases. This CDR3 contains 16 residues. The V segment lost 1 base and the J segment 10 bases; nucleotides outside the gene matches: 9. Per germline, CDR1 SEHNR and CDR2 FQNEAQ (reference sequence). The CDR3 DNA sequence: TGTGCCAGCAGCTTAGGACAGGGGCTTTCTTGGTCACCCCTCCACTTT. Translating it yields CASSLGQGLSWSPLHF.

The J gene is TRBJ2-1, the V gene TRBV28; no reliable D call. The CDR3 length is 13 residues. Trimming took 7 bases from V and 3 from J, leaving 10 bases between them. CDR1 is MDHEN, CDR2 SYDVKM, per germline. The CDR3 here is CASTSRYYNEQFF. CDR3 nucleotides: TGTGCCAGCACTTCCCGTTACTACAATGAGCAGTTCTTC.

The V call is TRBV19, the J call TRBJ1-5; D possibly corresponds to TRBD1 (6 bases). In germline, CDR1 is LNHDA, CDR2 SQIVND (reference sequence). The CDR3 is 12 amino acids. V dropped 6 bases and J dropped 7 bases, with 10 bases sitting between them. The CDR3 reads CASSPQGQPQHF. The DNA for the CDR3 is TGTGCCAGTAGCCCACAGGGCCAGCCCCAGCATTTT.

The CDR3 sequence is CALNPPRSPYEQYF. In nucleotides, the CDR3 is TGTGCCTTAAACCCCCCCAGGTCTCCTTACGAGCAGTACTTC. This rearrangement joins TRBV7-3 to TRBJ2-7; D uncertain. The CDR3 totals 14 residues. Germline CDR1 and CDR2: SGHTA and FQGTGA. The germline V and J ends were trimmed by 11 bases and 4 bases, with 21 bases remaining between them.

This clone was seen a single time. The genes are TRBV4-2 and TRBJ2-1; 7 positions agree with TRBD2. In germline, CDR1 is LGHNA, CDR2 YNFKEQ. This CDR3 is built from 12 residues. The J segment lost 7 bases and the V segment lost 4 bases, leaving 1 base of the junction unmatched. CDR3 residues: CASSLGGNEQFF. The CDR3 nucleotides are TGTGCCAGCAGCCTGGGGGGGAATGAGCAGTTCTTC.